This T cell receptor (beta chain) was sequenced for a study of T cell clonotyping in hematopoietic cell transplantation. Notes on the study in general: After transplant, recipient diversity fell while pathologically expanded clonotypes grew through day 180. CD4 and CD8 repertoire contributions could not be separated without sorting. At the given depth, recipient repertoires were over 97% de novo clonotypes.

About this clone itself: The antigen remains unidentified.

Some clones are missing from TCRdb's copy, which holds only in-frame ones; the method was immunoSEQ multiplex PCR. In the table there are 69,000 or so clones, 94% of which are singletons. V lost 7 bases and J 5 bases, leaving 14 bases between the germline ends. Germline CDR1 and CDR2: MNHNS and SASEGT. The CDR3 runs to 13 residues. V and J are TRBV6-1 and TRBJ1-1, with a tentative D call TRBD1 (5 bases). This sequence originates from a middle-aged man in good health. Some clones in this sample may be carry-over from other donors' samples. Source material: peripheral blood mononuclear cells. CDR3 nucleotides: TGTGCCAGCACCGAAGGGGCGAGGACTGAAGCTTTCTTT. Its translation is CASTEGARTEAFF.